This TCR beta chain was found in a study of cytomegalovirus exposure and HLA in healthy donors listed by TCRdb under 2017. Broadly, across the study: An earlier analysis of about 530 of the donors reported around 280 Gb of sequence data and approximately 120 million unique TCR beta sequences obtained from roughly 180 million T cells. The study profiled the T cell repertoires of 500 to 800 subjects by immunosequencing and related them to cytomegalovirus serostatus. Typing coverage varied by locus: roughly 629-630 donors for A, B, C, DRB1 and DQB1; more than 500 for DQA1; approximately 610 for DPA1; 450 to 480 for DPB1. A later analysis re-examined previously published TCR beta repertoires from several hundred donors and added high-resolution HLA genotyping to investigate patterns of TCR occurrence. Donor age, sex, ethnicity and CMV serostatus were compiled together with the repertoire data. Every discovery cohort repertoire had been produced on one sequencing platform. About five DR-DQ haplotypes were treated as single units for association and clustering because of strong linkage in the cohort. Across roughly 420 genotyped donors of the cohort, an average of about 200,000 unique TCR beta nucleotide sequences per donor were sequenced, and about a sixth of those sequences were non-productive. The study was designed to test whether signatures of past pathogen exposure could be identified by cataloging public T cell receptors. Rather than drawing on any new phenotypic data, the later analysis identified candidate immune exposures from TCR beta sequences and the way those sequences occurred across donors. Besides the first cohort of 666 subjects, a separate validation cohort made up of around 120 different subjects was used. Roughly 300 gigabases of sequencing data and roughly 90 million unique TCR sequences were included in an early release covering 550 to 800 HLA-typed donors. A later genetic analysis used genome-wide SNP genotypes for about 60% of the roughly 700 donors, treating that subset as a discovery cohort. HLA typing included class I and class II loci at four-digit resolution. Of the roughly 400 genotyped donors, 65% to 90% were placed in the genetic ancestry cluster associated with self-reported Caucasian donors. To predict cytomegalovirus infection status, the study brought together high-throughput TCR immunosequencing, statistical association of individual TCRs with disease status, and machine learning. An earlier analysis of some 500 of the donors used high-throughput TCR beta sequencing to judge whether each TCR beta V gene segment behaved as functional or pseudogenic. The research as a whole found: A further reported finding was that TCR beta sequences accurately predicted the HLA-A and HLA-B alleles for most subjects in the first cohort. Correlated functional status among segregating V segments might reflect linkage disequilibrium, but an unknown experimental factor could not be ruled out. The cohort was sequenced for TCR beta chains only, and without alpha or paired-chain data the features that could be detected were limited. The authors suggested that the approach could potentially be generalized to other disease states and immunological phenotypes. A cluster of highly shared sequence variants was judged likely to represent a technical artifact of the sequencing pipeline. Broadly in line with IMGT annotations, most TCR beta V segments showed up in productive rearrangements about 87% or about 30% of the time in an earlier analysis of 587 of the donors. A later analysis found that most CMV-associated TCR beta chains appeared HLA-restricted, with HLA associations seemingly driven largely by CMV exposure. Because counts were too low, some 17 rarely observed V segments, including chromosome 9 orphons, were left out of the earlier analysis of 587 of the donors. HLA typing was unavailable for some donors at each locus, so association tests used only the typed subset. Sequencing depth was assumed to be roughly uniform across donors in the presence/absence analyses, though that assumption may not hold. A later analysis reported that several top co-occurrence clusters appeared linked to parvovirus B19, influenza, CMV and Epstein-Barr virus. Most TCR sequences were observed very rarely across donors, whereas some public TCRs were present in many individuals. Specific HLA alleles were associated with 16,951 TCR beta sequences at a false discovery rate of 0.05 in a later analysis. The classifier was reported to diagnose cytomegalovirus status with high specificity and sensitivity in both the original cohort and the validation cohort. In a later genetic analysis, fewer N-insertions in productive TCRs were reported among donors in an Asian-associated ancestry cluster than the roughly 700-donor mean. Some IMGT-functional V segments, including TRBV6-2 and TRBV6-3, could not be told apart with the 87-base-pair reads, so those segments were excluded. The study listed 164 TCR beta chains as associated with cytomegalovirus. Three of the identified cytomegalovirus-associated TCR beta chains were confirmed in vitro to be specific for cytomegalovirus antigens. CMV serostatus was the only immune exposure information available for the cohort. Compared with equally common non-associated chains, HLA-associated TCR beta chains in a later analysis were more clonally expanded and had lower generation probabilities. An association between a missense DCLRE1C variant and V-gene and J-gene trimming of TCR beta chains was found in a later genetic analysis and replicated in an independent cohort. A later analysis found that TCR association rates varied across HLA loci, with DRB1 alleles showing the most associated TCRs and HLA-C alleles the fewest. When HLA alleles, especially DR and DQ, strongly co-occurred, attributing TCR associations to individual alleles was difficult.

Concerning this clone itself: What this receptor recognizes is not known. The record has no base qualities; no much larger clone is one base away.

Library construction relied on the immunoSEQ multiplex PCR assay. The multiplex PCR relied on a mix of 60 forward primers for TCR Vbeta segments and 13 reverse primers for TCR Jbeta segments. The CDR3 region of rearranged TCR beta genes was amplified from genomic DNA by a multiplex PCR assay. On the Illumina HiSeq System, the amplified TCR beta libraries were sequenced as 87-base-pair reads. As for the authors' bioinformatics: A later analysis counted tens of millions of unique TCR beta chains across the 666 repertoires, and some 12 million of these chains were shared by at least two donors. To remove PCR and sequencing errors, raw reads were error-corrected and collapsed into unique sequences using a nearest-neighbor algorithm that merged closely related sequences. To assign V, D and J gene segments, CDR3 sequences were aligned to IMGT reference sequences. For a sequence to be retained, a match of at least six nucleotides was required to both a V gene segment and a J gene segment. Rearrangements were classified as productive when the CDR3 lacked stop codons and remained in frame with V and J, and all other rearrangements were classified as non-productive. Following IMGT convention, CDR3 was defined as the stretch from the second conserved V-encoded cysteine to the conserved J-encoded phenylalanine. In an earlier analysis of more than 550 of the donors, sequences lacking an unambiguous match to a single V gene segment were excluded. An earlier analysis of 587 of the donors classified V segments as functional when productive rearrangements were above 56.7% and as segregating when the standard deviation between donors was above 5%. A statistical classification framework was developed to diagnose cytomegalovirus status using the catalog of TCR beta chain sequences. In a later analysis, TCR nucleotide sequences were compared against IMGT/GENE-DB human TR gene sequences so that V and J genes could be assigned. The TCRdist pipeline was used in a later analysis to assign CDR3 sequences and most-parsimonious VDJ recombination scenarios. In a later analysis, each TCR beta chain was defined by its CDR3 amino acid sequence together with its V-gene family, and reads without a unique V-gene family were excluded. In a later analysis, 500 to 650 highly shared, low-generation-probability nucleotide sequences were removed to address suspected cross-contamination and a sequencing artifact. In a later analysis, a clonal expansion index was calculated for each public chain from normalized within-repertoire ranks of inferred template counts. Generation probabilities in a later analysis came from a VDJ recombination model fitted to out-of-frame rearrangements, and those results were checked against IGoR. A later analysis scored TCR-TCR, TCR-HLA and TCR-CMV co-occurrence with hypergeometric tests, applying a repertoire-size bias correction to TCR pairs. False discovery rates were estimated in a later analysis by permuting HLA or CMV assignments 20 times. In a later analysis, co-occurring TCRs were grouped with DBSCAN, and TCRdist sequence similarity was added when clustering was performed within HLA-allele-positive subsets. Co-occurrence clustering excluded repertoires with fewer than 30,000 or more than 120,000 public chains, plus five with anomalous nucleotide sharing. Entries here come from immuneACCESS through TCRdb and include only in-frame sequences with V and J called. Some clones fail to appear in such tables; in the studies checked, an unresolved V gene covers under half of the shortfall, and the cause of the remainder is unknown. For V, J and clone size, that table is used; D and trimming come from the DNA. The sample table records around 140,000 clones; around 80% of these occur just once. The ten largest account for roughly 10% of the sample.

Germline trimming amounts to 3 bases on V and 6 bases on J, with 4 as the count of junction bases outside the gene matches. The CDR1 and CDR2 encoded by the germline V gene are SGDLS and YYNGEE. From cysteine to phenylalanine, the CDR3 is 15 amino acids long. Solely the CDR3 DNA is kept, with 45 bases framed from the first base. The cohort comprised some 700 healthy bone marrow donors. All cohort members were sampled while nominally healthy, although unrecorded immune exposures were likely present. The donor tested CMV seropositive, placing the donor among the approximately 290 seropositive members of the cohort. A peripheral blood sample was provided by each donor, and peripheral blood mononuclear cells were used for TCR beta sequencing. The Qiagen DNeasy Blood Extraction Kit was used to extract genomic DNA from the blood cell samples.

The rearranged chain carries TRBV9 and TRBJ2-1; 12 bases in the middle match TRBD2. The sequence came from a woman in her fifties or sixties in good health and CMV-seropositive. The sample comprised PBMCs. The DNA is TGTGCCAGCAGCGAGCGGGGACTAGCGGGCAATGAGCAGTTCTTC. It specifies CASSERGLAGNEQFF. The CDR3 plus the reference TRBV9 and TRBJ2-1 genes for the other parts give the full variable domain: DSGVTQTPKHLITATGQRVTLRCSPRSGDLSVYWYQQSLDQGLQFLIQYYNGEERAKGNILERFSAQQFPDLHSELNLSSLELGDSALYFCASSERGLAGNEQFFGPGTRLTVL.